Listed below are T cell receptor beta chains from one sample, sequenced in a study of CD8+ T cells in alopecia areata. TCRdb's table, derived via immunoSEQ multiplex PCR, lists solely in-frame clones and lacks some. The data show roughly 210,000 clones, roughly two fifths seen once. Sample: CD4+ T cells sorted from blood, taken around week 37, from a patient treated with tofacitinib. The receptors originated from a human donor with alopecia areata. Both conserved end residues are part of each CDR3. Fields, in order: J gene, D gene, V gene, clone size, CDR3 protein, CDR3 DNA. D genes are given only for firm matches. Only part of the rows carry a size: once, few, many, or a class if the clone is expanded.

TRBJ2-3 TRBD1 TRBV5-1 NA CASSEGQGSADTQYF TGCGCCAGCAGCGAGGGACAGGGAAGCGCAGATACGCAGTATTTT
TRBJ1-4 NA TRBV9 NA CASSSASGGNEKLFF TGTGCCAGCAGCTCCGCATCCGGAGGGAATGAAAAACTGTTTTTT
TRBJ2-7 NA TRBV30 NA CAWSVRGGSSYEQYF TGTGCCTGGAGTGTACGGGGCGGCAGCTCCTACGAGCAGTACTTC
TRBJ2-1 TRBD2 TRBV2 NA CASRVGLAGYEQFF TGTGCCAGCAGGGTGGGACTAGCGGGATATGAGCAGTTCTTC
TRBJ2-7 NA TRBV5-1 NA CASSLSGREQYF TGCGCCAGCAGCTTGAGTGGGCGTGAGCAGTACTTC
TRBJ1-2 NA TRBV29-1 NA CSVGQGTDYGYTF TGCAGCGTTGGTCAGGGAACGGACTATGGCTACACCTTC
TRBJ2-5 NA TRBV25-1 NA CASSDLTHPGQETQYF TGTGCCAGCAGTGATTTGACGCATCCCGGACAGGAGACCCAGTACTTC
TRBJ2-7 TRBD2 TRBV5-1 NA CASSTQGLAGGPSEQYF TGCGCCAGCAGCACCCAGGGACTAGCGGGAGGGCCAAGCGAGCAGTACTTC
TRBJ2-7 NA TRBV7-6 NA CASSLLWGYEQYF TGTGCCAGCAGCTTACTGTGGGGGTACGAGCAGTACTTC
TRBJ2-5 TRBD1 TRBV7-2 NA CASSFTSGTGVVGSYF TGTGCCAGCAGCTTCACTTCCGGGACAGGGGTTGTAGGCTCCTACTTC
TRBJ1-2 NA TRBV15 NA CATSRGVGGRSGGYGYTF TGTGCCACCAGCAGGGGGGTAGGTGGCCGGAGTGGAGGCTATGGCTACACCTTC
TRBJ2-7 NA TRBV30 NA CAWNLRGPQYF TGTGCCTGGAATCTGCGGGGGCCGCAGTACTTC
TRBJ2-2 TRBD1 TRBV30 NA CAGLTGSGELFF TGTGCCGGATTGACAGGGAGCGGGGAGCTGTTTTTT
TRBJ1-5 NA TRBV6-5 NA CATHLTPGQPQHF TGTGCCACCCATCTAACCCCTGGGCAGCCCCAGCATTTT
TRBJ2-7 NA TRBV30 NA CACSRDEQYF TGTGCCTGTTCGAGGGACGAGCAGTACTTC
TRBJ2-1 NA TRBV29-1 NA CSVERGIAEISYNEQFF TGCAGCGTTGAGAGGGGAATAGCGGAAATCTCCTACAATGAGCAGTTCTTC
TRBJ2-3 TRBD2 TRBV5-1 NA CASSDGRAKDTQYF TGCGCCAGCAGTGACGGGAGGGCCAAAGATACGCAGTATTTT
TRBJ2-1 NA TRBV18 few CASSPDDYNEQFF TGTGCCAGCTCACCTGACGACTACAATGAGCAGTTCTTC
TRBJ2-7 NA TRBV9 NA CASSVEGGRLIGEQYF TGTGCCAGCAGCGTAGAGGGGGGCCGCCTGATAGGCGAGCAGTACTTC
TRBJ2-5 NA TRBV29-1 few CSVEGTQYF TGCAGCGTTGAGGGGACCCAGTACTTC
TRBJ2-7 NA TRBV5-1 NA CASSLGDGYEQYF TGCGCCAGCAGCTTGGGGGACGGCTACGAGCAGTACTTC
TRBJ2-5 NA TRBV20-1 NA CSARETQYF TGCAGTGCTAGAGAGACCCAGTACTTC
TRBJ2-2 NA TRBV29-1 NA CSVEDLNGELFF TGCAGCGTTGAAGATCTCAACGGGGAGCTGTTTTTT
TRBJ1-4 NA TRBV29-1 few CSVEQAGDEKLFF TGCAGCGTTGAACAGGCAGGGGATGAAAAACTGTTTTTT
TRBJ2-1 NA TRBV30 few CAWSATRFGEQFF TGTGCCTGGAGTGCGACTAGATTTGGAGAGCAGTTCTTC
TRBJ2-1 NA TRBV20-1 NA CSASPDNEQFF TGCAGTGCTAGCCCCGACAATGAGCAGTTCTTC
TRBJ2-6 NA TRBV27 NA CASSNLVTGRGANVLTF TGTGCCAGCAGTAACCTCGTTACAGGGCGTGGGGCCAACGTCCTGACTTTC
TRBJ2-5 TRBD1 TRBV5-1 NA CASSLADRAETQYF TGCGCCAGCAGCTTGGCAGACAGGGCAGAGACCCAGTACTTC
TRBJ1-2 NA TRBV6-1 NA CASRKYREGHYGYTF TGTGCCAGCAGAAAATACAGGGAAGGGCACTATGGCTACACCTTC
TRBJ2-4 TRBD2 TRBV5-6 NA CASSLARASGSSENIQYF TGTGCCAGCAGCTTGGCCAGGGCTAGCGGGAGCTCGGAAAACATTCAGTACTTC
TRBJ2-7 NA TRBV11-2 NA CASSPPSVVQYF TGTGCCAGCAGCCCCCCTTCAGTTGTGCAGTACTTC
TRBJ2-5 NA TRBV29-1 NA CSATVGSGETQYF TGCAGCGCAACAGTAGGGAGTGGGGAGACCCAGTACTTC
TRBJ1-2 NA TRBV28 many CASSLSPRLNYGYTF TGTGCCAGCAGTTTATCCCCAAGGCTGAACTATGGCTACACCTTC
TRBJ2-7 TRBD2 TRBV2 NA CASNLAGGEQYF TGTGCCAGCAATCTAGCGGGAGGCGAGCAGTACTTC
TRBJ1-2 NA TRBV29-1 NA CSARRTGGDGYTF TGCAGCGCGAGAAGGACCGGCGGCGATGGCTACACCTTC
TRBJ1-2 NA TRBV11-2 few CASRRANYGYTF TGTGCCAGCAGACGAGCAAACTATGGCTACACCTTC
TRBJ2-7 TRBD2 TRBV7-9 few CASRPPGGDEQYF TGTGCCAGCAGACCTCCGGGAGGGGACGAGCAGTACTTC
TRBJ1-2 NA TRBV5-1 NA CASSVGEYGYTF TGCGCCAGCAGCGTGGGAGAGTATGGCTACACCTTC
TRBJ2-5 NA TRBV7-2 NA CASSFVGEQYF TGTGCCAGCAGCTTCGTTGGGGAGCAGTACTTC
TRBJ2-7 NA TRBV20-1 few CSATRGEQYF TGCAGTGCGACAAGGGGCGAGCAGTACTTC
TRBJ2-7 TRBD1 TRBV6-5 few CASRDDRTGAYEQYF TGTGCCAGCAGAGACGACCGGACAGGGGCCTACGAGCAGTACTTC
TRBJ1-1 NA TRBV4-1 NA CASSQQIDNARAFF TGCGCCAGCAGCCAACAAATAGACAACGCCCGGGCTTTCTTT
TRBJ2-1 NA TRBV11-2 NA CASSLTGDRYNEQFF TGTGCCAGCAGCTTGACTGGGGATAGATACAATGAGCAGTTCTTC
TRBJ2-5 NA TRBV5-1 few CASSSGPRQETQYF TGCGCCAGCAGCTCGGGACCCAGGCAAGAGACCCAGTACTTC
TRBJ1-2 NA TRBV7-2 NA CASSPLNYGYTF TGTGCCAGCAGCCCGCTTAACTATGGCTACACCTTC
TRBJ1-2 NA TRBV7-9 few CASSLQGGYTF TGTGCCAGCAGCTTACAGGGAGGCTACACCTTC
TRBJ1-1 TRBD1 TRBV6-5 few CASTGTGDMNTEAFF TGTGCCAGCACCGGGACAGGGGATATGAACACTGAAGCTTTCTTT
TRBJ2-1 TRBD2 TRBV14 few CASSRGLADYNEQFF TGTGCCAGCAGCCGGGGACTAGCGGACTACAATGAGCAGTTCTTC
TRBJ2-1 NA TRBV29-1 few CSVRAARGTYNEQFF TGCAGCGTCCGCGCGGCGCGGGGCACCTACAATGAGCAGTTCTTC
TRBJ2-3 NA TRBV7-3 NA CASSSNKGDTQYF TGTGCCAGCAGCTCTAATAAGGGAGATACGCAGTATTTT
TRBJ2-7 TRBD2 TRBV13 few CASSLGLHSSGRAYEQYF TGTGCCAGCAGCTTAGGGCTTCACTCTAGCGGGCGGGCCTACGAGCAGTACTTC
TRBJ2-3 TRBD2 TRBV7-3 few CASSLIGSGRSTDTQYF TGTGCCAGCAGCTTAATTGGTAGCGGGAGATCCACAGATACGCAGTATTTT